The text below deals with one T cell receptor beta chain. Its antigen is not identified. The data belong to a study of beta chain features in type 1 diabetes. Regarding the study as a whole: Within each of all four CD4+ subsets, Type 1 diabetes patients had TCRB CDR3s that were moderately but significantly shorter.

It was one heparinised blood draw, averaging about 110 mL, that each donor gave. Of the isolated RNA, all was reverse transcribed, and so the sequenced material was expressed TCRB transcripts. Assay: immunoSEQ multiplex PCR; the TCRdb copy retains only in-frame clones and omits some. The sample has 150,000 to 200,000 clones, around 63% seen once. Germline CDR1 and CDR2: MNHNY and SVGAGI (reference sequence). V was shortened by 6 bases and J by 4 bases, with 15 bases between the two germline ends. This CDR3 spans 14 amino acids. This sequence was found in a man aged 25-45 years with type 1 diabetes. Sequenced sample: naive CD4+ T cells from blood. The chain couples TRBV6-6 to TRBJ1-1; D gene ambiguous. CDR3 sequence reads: CASRPSTSGTEAFF. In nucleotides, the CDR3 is TGTGCCAGCAGGCCCAGTACATCGGGCACTGAAGCTTTCTTT.